These 9 T cell receptor beta chains came from one sample sequenced in a study of CD8+CD57+ T cells in acquired aplastic anemia. CD8+CD57+ cell expansion had been shown by flow cytometry in patients chosen for sequencing. Profiling that covered TCR beta VDJ and CDR3 relied on genomic DNA as its template. TCRdb analysed the reads with MiXCR anew, one entry per CDR3 protein. The sample has around 130,000 distinct CDR3 sequences, 45% to 60% seen once. The material sequenced was sorted CD4+, CD8+, or CD8+CD57+ T cells (not recorded which) from PBMCs. The receptors come from a human donor with aplastic anemia.

This clonotype was detected a few times. The genes are TRBV7-9 and TRBJ2-7; the D call may be TRBD1 or TRBD2 (5 bases each). Germline-derived CDR1 and CDR2 are SEHNR and FQNEAQ (reference sequence). The length of the CDR3 is 13 residues. With 3 bases removed from V and 9 bases from J, the gap between germline ends came to 15 bases. The CDR3 spells CASSLQGKGRQYF. The CDR3 DNA reads as TGTGCCAGCAGCTTGCAGGGAAAGGGACGGCAGTACTTC.

This chain links TRBV14 with TRBJ1-2; TRBD1 matches 7 bases. Per the germline V gene, CDR1 is SGHDN and CDR2 is FVKESK. The J segment lost 6 bases and the V segment lost 1 base, leaving 5 bases of the junction unmatched. The CDR3 consists of 14 residues. The CDR3 loop is CASSQVAGGDGYTF. The DNA of the CDR3 is TGTGCCAGCAGCCAAGTCGCAGGGGGGGATGGCTACACCTTC.

The table lists this clonotype with many counts. The V gene is TRBV6-5, the J gene TRBJ1-2; 7 nucleotides align to TRBD1. CDR3 length: 15 amino acids. The trim removed 4 bases at V and 8 bases at J, leaving 13 bases unmatched. Germline V gives CDR1 MNHEY, CDR2 SVGAGI. The CDR3 spells CASSSLSTGADGYTF. CDR3 nucleotides: TGTGCCAGCAGTTCCCTATCCACAGGGGCGGACGGCTACACCTTC.

V is TRBV20-1 and J is TRBJ1-1; D perhaps matches TRBD1 (5 bases). From germline, CDR1 is DFQATT and CDR2 SNEGSKA (reference sequence). The CDR3 runs 13 residues. V was pared by 6 bases and J by 3 bases, with 14 bases between. The CDR3 DNA is TGCAGTGCGCAGAGAGGGGTTGACACTGAAGCTTTCTTT. Its translation is CSAQRGVDTEAFF.

The sample holds one count of this clonotype. The V and J genes are TRBV15 and TRBJ1-4; TRBD1 agrees at 8 bases. There are 13 residues in the CDR3. V trimming: 3 bases; J trimming: 14 bases; junction bases outside the gene matches: 8. The germline gives CDR1 LNHNV, CDR2 YYDKDF (reference sequence). The CDR3 sequence: CATSSYGDRGLFF. CDR3 in DNA: TGTGCCACCAGCAGTTATGGAGACAGGGGTCTGTTTTTT.

This clonotype was counted at least ten times. The chain couples TRBV4-1 to TRBJ2-7, with D tentatively TRBD1 or TRBD2 (6 bases each). There are 16 residues in the CDR3. V shed 3 bases and J shed 3 bases, with 18 bases lying between them. Germline CDR1 MGHRA, CDR2 YSYEKL. The CDR3 loop reads CASSQGAGRGIYEQYF. The CDR3 DNA reads TGCGCCAGCAGCCAGGGGGCGGGGCGGGGCATCTACGAGCAGTACTTC.

This clonotype came up many times. V is TRBV27 and J is TRBJ1-2; no firm D call. From germline, CDR1 is MNHEY and CDR2 SMNVEV (reference sequence). V gave up 3 bases and J gave up 0 bases, with 5 bases separating them. The CDR3 covers 13 residues. The CDR3 protein is CASSFSANYGYTF. For the CDR3, the DNA is TGTGCCAGCAGTTTTTCAGCTAACTATGGCTACACCTTC.

This clonotype turned up a few times. This chain joins TRBV10-3 and TRBJ2-1; a possible D gene is TRBD1 (6 bases). V was trimmed by 3 bases and J by 5 bases, leaving 11 bases between them. This CDR3 is built from 14 residues. Germline values: CDR1 ENHRY, CDR2 SYGVKD. CDR3 coding DNA: TGTGCCATCAGTGAAGTACAGGGAGACAATGAGCAGTTCTTC. Translating gives CAISEVQGDNEQFF.

The V and J genes are TRBV2 and TRBJ2-7; D is perhaps TRBD2 (5 bases). CDR1 and CDR2 from the germline V gene are SNHLY and FYNNEI. Trimming pared 8 bases from V and 0 bases from J, leaving 14 bases between. The CDR3 length is 14 residues. The DNA of the CDR3 is TGTGCCAGCGCGCCTGGGCGGGCCTCCTACGAGCAGTACTTC. Amino acids: CASAPGRASYEQYF.